The 11 T cell receptor beta chains reported below all come from one sample, sequenced in a study of blood T cell repertoires in COVID-19 (dated by TCRdb to about 2020). Libraries were made using the immunoSEQ multiplex PCR assay. TCRdb retrieved this table from immuneACCESS and kept in-frame rearrangements only. Not all clones are present; in checked studies, unresolved V genes account for under half, and no reason is known for the remainder. Across this sample there are about 320,000 clones, with just over 85% seen only once. The ten largest clonotypes hold 10% of the sample. The sample taken for sequencing was PBMCs or T cells enriched from blood (not recorded which). The receptors here all came from a woman in her late teens or twenties who had recovered from COVID-19.

The J gene is TRBJ2-1, the V gene TRBV19; weak D call: TRBD2 (6 bases). Germline loops: CDR1 LNHDA, CDR2 SQIVND (reference sequence). The V end was cut by 4 bases, the J end by 9 bases, with 19 bases between. The CDR3 has 15 residues. CDR3: CASSTRAGPSSEQFF. In DNA form, the CDR3 reads TGTGCCAGTAGTACCCGAGCGGGCCCGTCAAGTGAGCAGTTCTTC.

The chain joins TRBV9 to TRBJ1-2, with D maybe TRBD1 (5 bases). Trimming stripped 6 bases from V and 2 bases from J, with 11 bases between. The CDR3 is made up of 13 amino acids. From germline, CDR1 is SGDLS and CDR2 YYNGEE. This chain's CDR3 is CASTRQINYGYTF. DNA of the CDR3: TGTGCCAGCACGAGACAGATCAACTATGGCTACACCTTC.

The chain combines TRBV6-6 with TRBJ1-5, with D perhaps TRBD1 (5 bases). Trimming left V 2 bases short and J 4 bases short, with 9 bases between. Germline CDR1 and CDR2: MNHNY and SVGAGI (reference sequence). The CDR3 has 14 amino acids. The CDR3 loop reads CASSYTQENQPQHF. As DNA, the CDR3 is TGTGCCAGCAGTTACACACAGGAGAATCAGCCCCAGCATTTT.

Details on this clone: Distinct nucleotide sequences in the sample also encode this CDR3. V gene TRBV5-1 combines with J gene TRBJ1-1; tentative D call: TRBD1 (6 bases). The CDR3 spans 14 residues. Trimming pared 3 bases from V and 2 bases from J, leaving 11 bases between. Looked up from germline, CDR1 is SGHRS and CDR2 is YFSETQ. This chain's CDR3 is CASSSGTLNTEAFF. In DNA form, the CDR3 reads TGCGCCAGCAGCTCCGGGACATTAAACACTGAAGCTTTCTTT.

The chain uses TRBV25-1 and TRBJ1-2; 10 bases line up with TRBD1. Germline CDR1 is MGHDK and CDR2 is SYGVNS. With V trimmed by 5 bases and J by 5 bases, 5 bases remained unmatched. This CDR3 contains 14 residues. This CDR3 is CASSRTGGGYGYTF. CDR3 bases: TGTGCCAGCAGTCGGACAGGGGGAGGTTATGGCTACACCTTC.

The chain uses TRBV9 and TRBJ1-3; 7 nucleotides line up with TRBD1. Germline CDR1 and CDR2: SGDLS and YYNGEE. V shed 0 bases, J shed 0 bases, and the junction held 0 bases outside the gene matches. The CDR3 has 15 residues. The CDR3 here is CASSVGDSSGNTIYF. The CDR3 DNA reads TGTGCCAGCAGCGTAGGGGACAGCTCTGGAAACACCATATATTTT.

V gene TRBV5-1 combines with J gene TRBJ2-5, with 7 bases identical to TRBD2. The CDR3 sequence is 15 residues long. J lost 7 bases, V lost 4 bases, and 13 bases had no gene match. Looked up from germline, CDR1 is SGHRS and CDR2 is YFSETQ. In DNA, the CDR3 is TGCGCCAGCAGCCCATCCTCGGGGGGAGGTGGGACCCAGTACTTC. Amino acid sequence: CASSPSSGGGGTQYF.

The genes are TRBV9 and TRBJ2-6, with TRBD2 as a possible D gene (6 bases). The V gene lost 5 bases and the J gene lost 0 bases, with 21 bases spanning the gap. Per the germline V gene, CDR1 is SGDLS and CDR2 is YYNGEE. The CDR3 has 19 residues. The CDR3 loop is CASRVPLRQTSSGANVLTF. The CDR3 bases are TGTGCCAGCAGAGTACCTCTCCGACAGACTAGCTCTGGGGCCAACGTCCTGACTTTC.

This chain links TRBV24-1 with TRBJ2-2, with D perhaps matching TRBD1 (7 bases). Germline V gene data show CDR1 as KGHDR and CDR2 as SFDVKD. The CDR3 is made up of 16 amino acids. V lost 4 bases to trimming and J lost 7 bases, with 18 bases between them. CDR3 region: CATSERPQGGGGELFF. CDR3 in DNA: TGTGCCACCAGTGAACGTCCTCAGGGGGGCGGCGGGGAGCTGTTTTTT.

The gene calls are TRBV7-9 and TRBJ1-1, with D perhaps matching TRBD1 (6 bases). The CDR3 has 13 residues. The V gene lost 1 base and the J gene lost 4 bases, with 7 bases spanning the gap. CDR1 is SEHNR, CDR2 FQNEAQ, per germline (reference sequence). The CDR3 reads CASSLGQVTEAFF. CDR3 DNA: TGTGCCAGCAGCTTAGGACAGGTCACTGAAGCTTTCTTT.

This clone was seen just once. The V gene is TRBV6-1, the J gene TRBJ2-7; maybe TRBD1 (5 bases). Trimming left V 1 base short and J 0 bases short, with 13 bases between. From germline, CDR1 is MNHNS and CDR2 SASEGT. CDR3 length: 16 residues. The CDR3 region is CASSEGQGQLSYEQYF. In nucleotides, the CDR3 is TGTGCCAGCAGTGAAGGGCAGGGCCAACTCTCCTACGAGCAGTACTTC.